These 17 T cell receptor beta chains came from one sample sequenced in a study of shared clonotypes between healthy human individuals. Clones were sequenced by immunoSEQ multiplex PCR, and TCRdb holds only the in-frame ones, with some missing. The top ten hold around 0.33% of the sample, which has under 1,900,000 clones, approximately 98.5% seen once. The sequenced material came from naive CD4+ T cells sorted from blood. Described subset: CD45RA+ positively selected. These TCRs come from a man aged 25 to 45 in good health.

This clone was observed a single time. V is TRBV7-2 and J is TRBJ1-3, with D unresolved. Germline V CDR1 and CDR2: SGHTA, FQGNSA. The CDR3 covers 15 residues. The V end was cut by 3 bases, the J end by 0 bases, with 9 bases between. CDR3 amino acids: CASSLVGFSGNTIYF. CDR3 nucleotide sequence: TGTGCCAGCAGCTTGGTCGGGTTCTCTGGAAACACCATATATTTT. The entire variable domain, with the rest obtained from reference TRBV7-2 and TRBJ1-3, is as follows: GAGVSQSPSNKVTEKGKDVELRCDPISGHTALYWYRQSLGQGLEFLIYFQGNSAPDKSGLPSDRFSAERTGGSVSTLTIQRTQQEDSAVYLCASSLVGFSGNTIYFGEGSWLTVV.

The chain has TRBV11-3 and TRBJ2-1; D remains ambiguous. The CDR3 consists of 15 residues. The V gene's germline CDR1 is SGHNT and CDR2 YENEEA. V was pared by 2 bases and J by 6 bases, with 14 bases between. The CDR3 here is CASSLLGGSSNEQFF. The CDR3 DNA follows: TGTGCCAGCAGCTTACTGGGCGGATCTTCCAATGAGCAGTTCTTC.

A note on this clone: Germline is not matched at one junction end, which may reflect a read error. V and J are TRBV7-7 and TRBJ2-2; D perhaps matches TRBD2 (7 bases). Germline lookup yields CDR1 SSHAT and CDR2 FNYEAQ (reference sequence). The CDR3 has 16 amino acids. CDR3: CASSLGGATNTGELFF. CDR3 DNA: TGTGCTAGCAGCTTAGGGGGGGCCACCAACACCGGGGAGCTGTTTTTT.

CDR3 sequence: CARKPRLEGMCTGELFF. The CDR3 coding sequence is TGTGCCAGGAAACCCCGCCTTGAGGGAATGTGCACCGGGGAGCTGTTTTTT. The chain joins TRBV6-4 to TRBJ2-2, with D possibly TRBD2 on 5 matching bases. Germline V gene lookup returns CDR1 MRHNA and CDR2 SNTAGT. The V end lost 9 bases, the J end lost 4 bases, and 24 bases lay between the germline ends. The CDR3 is 17 amino acids.

The sample holds one count of this clone. V is TRBV9 and J is TRBJ2-3, with D perhaps matching TRBD1 (9 bases). Trimming took off 3 bases at V and 4 bases at J, with 24 bases between the two ends. Germline V gene sequence: CDR1 SGDLS, CDR2 YYNGEE. The CDR3 sequence is 18 residues long. The CDR3 DNA reads as TGTGCCAGCAGCGCCGGGAGGGACAGGGCCTATAGCGCAGATACGCAGTATTTT. This codes for CASSAGRDRAYSADTQYF.

The chain combines TRBV5-5 with TRBJ2-7; tentatively, D is TRBD2 (5 bases). The germline V gene encodes CDR1 SGHKS and CDR2 YYEKEE (reference sequence). This CDR3 contains 14 residues. Trimming shortened V by 2 bases and J by 3 bases, and 12 bases separated the two germline ends. Here the CDR3 DNA reads TGTGCCAGCAGCTTTTCGGGATTGCTCTACGAGCAGTACTTC. This encodes CASSFSGLLYEQYF.

The chain links TRBV28 to TRBJ2-1; D may be TRBD2 (6 bases). Germline values: CDR1 MDHEN, CDR2 SYDVKM. Trimming stripped 6 bases from V and 4 bases from J, with 16 bases between. This CDR3 contains 15 residues. DNA of the CDR3: TGTGCCAGCAGGTCGACTAGAAATCTGTACAATGAGCAGTTCTTC. Its protein product is CASRSTRNLYNEQFF.

Details on this clone: The identical CDR3 is also encoded by other nucleotide sequences in the sample. The chain links TRBV6-4 to TRBJ2-1, with TRBD2 identical over 8 bases. V lost 0 bases to trimming and J lost 10 bases; unmatched junction nucleotides: 2. Germline-derived CDR1 and CDR2 are MRHNA and SNTAGT. The CDR3 length is 13 residues. For the CDR3, the DNA is TGTGCCAGCAGTGACTCAATAGCGGGAGAGCAGTTCTTC. It codes for CASSDSIAGEQFF.

A word on this clone: Additional DNA sequences in this sample encode the identical CDR3. The V call is TRBV19, the J call TRBJ1-2, with 8 nucleotides matching TRBD1. This CDR3 has 13 residues. J was trimmed by 5 bases and V by 3 bases; bases with no gene match: 2. Germline values: CDR1 LNHDA, CDR2 SQIVND (reference sequence). CDR3: CASSINRGYGYTF. As DNA, the CDR3 is TGTGCCAGTAGTATCAACAGGGGGTATGGCTACACCTTC. Drawing the rest from reference TRBV19 and TRBJ1-2, the complete variable domain is DGGITQSPKYLFRKEGQNVTLSCEQNLNHDAMYWYRQDPGQGLRLIYYSQIVNDFQKGDIAEGYSVSREKKESFPLTVTSAQKNPTAFYLCASSINRGYGYTFGSGTRLTVV.

The chain combines TRBV7-8 with TRBJ1-2, with D possibly being TRBD1 (6 bases). The germline V gene encodes CDR1 SGHVS and CDR2 FQNEAQ. The CDR3 consists of 15 residues. V was trimmed by 4 bases and J by 4 bases, leaving 16 bases between them. CDR3 in DNA: TGTGCCAGCAGCTACTCACAGGGTGTGGGCTATGGCTACACCTTC. Protein: CASSYSQGVGYGYTF.

V usage is TRBV6-5 and J usage is TRBJ2-7, with TRBD1 matching over 7 bases. The junction had 15 bases not matched to a gene; V was cut back by 9 bases and J by 7 bases. CDR3 length equals 14 residues. Looked up from germline, CDR1 is MNHEY and CDR2 is SVGAGI. This chain's CDR3 is CASESRGGGGEQYF. The CDR3 DNA reads TGTGCCAGTGAGTCTCGAGGGGGCGGTGGAGAGCAGTACTTC.

The V gene is TRBV4-2, the J gene TRBJ2-1; 8 bases agree with TRBD2. Germline CDR1 LGHNA, CDR2 YNFKEQ. The CDR3 spans 16 residues. V gave up 1 base and J gave up 4 bases; unmatched junction bases: 6. DNA of the CDR3: TGTGCCAGCAGCCAAGTGTCCAGCGGGAGTTACAATGAGCAGTTCTTC. Its protein is CASSQVSSGSYNEQFF.

The V call is TRBV25-1, the J call TRBJ2-1, with D perhaps TRBD1 (6 bases). The CDR3 loop spans 16 amino acids. V was shortened by 8 bases and J by 7 bases, with 24 bases between the two germline ends. Per germline, CDR1 MGHDK and CDR2 SYGVNS. CDR3 nucleotides: TGTGCCAGCGCGCCCCCCGGGTTCCCAGGGGTAAATGAGCAGTTCTTC. It specifies CASAPPGFPGVNEQFF.

This chain connects TRBV9 to TRBJ2-1; 9 bases fit TRBD1. The CDR3 runs to 15 residues. J gave up 13 bases and V 0 bases, and 11 bases lay outside the gene matches. The germline gives CDR1 SGDLS, CDR2 YYNGEE. This chain's CDR3 is CASSVDGDRGFIQFF. The CDR3 DNA reads TGTGCCAGCAGCGTAGATGGAGACAGGGGGTTTATCCAGTTCTTC.

Here the CDR3 DNA reads TGTGCCAGCAGCGGAAGGGGGGCTCAAGAGACCCAGTACTTC. It encodes CASSGRGAQETQYF. The chain is built from TRBV5-4 and TRBJ2-5; tentatively, D is TRBD1 or TRBD2 (6 bases each). V lost 4 bases and J lost 2, with 12 bases in between. The CDR3 runs 14 residues. Germline V gene lookup returns CDR1 SGHNT and CDR2 YYREEE (reference sequence).

The genes are TRBV27 and TRBJ2-3; D ambiguous. CDR1 MNHEY and CDR2 SMNVEV come from the germline V gene (reference sequence). V gave up 8 bases and J gave up 1 base, with 10 bases separating them. This CDR3 region has 13 residues. The CDR3 DNA follows: TGTGCCAGCGGTAGAACACGCACAGATACGCAGTATTTT. It encodes CASGRTRTDTQYF.

The rearrangement joins TRBV11-2 to TRBJ1-2; D not certain. The germline V gene has CDR1 SGHAT and CDR2 FQNNGV. The CDR3 is 13 residues long. V was shortened by 6 bases and J by 8 bases, with 16 bases between the two germline ends. CDR3 nucleotides: TGTGCCAGCAGTCGACAAGACTCCAGGGGCTACACCTTC. Translating gives CASSRQDSRGYTF.